The T cell receptor beta chain under discussion was sequenced for a study of human T cells and chemical hapten exposure. Study details: Variability of per-sample TCR yields stemmed mainly from small differences in pooled library volume.

Study results and caveats: With DPC sensitization, TCRs exceeding 1 in 1000 frequency showed no change.

Sample time point: healthy volunteer bleed at 2 weeks. RNA extraction used unfractionated whole blood as the source of total RNA. The CDR3 runs to 16 residues. Trimming cost V 5 bases and J 3 bases; bases outside gene matches: 9. A few counts support this clonotype. The antigen is undetermined. The library labeled individual cDNA molecules by adding unique molecular identifiers to them. TCRdb recomputed calls from the RACE reads with MiXCR, one row per CDR3 protein. The sample consists of some 46,000 distinct CDR3 sequences, around 4.5% of them appearing once. The source is a female donor in good health. Some clones in this sample may be carry-over from other donors' samples. This chain uses TRBV12-3 or TRBV12-4 with TRBJ1-5, with TRBD1 identical over 8 bases. Sequencing was carried out using whole blood. For the CDR3, the DNA is TGTGCCAGCAGTCCCCGGACAGGGAGCCACAATCAGCCCCAGCATTTT. Protein sequence: CASSPRTGSHNQPQHF.